This T cell receptor (beta chain) was obtained from a study of response to subunit inactivated influenza vaccine. A total of 14 residues make up the CDR3, ends included. Germline assignment: CDR1 SQVTM and CDR2 ANQGSEA. TCRdb reprocessed the RT-PCR reads with MiXCR, giving one entry per CDR3 protein. Counted here are hundreds of thousands of distinct CDR3 sequences, roughly 22% occurring once; the ten biggest clones make up roughly a tenth. As for this clonotype: No conserved phenylalanine or tryptophan is present at the end of the CDR3, so a read error is the likely explanation. The DNA is left out, because the CDR3 cannot be placed on it with certainty; the CDR3 is given as TCRdb lists it.

The specimen comprised PBMCs from blood, sampled less than 22 months after vaccination. The chain carries TRBV29-1 and TRBJ2-1; the table's TRBD1 call for D was not verified on the DNA. This TCR was sampled from a man aged 50 to 75 who received an inactivated influenza vaccine. The CDR3 reads CSGRTGSSYNEQLI.